This TCR beta chain was captured by sequencing in a study of blood T cells in healthy people across ages. Findings and caveats of the study: While age rose, TCR beta diversity per million T cells dropped in a roughly linear way. Changes in expanded clonotypes were possibly confounded, as the CMV status of donors was unknown.

This clonotype appeared a single time. The antigen remains unidentified. PCR was performed a second time for roughly 6 to 12 cycles using a sample-barcoded 5' primer and a J-beta primer mix. TCRdb re-called the 5' RACE reads through MiXCR, storing one row per CDR3 protein. Of almost 800,000 distinct CDR3 sequences detected, over 45% appear once; the ten largest clones hold roughly 20%. V lost 0 bases and J lost 4, with 12 bases in between. From germline, CDR1 is MNHEY and CDR2 SVGAGI. The CDR3 totals 15 residues. Investigators took about 10 milliliters of peripheral blood from every donor. Specimen: blood. This chain connects TRBV6-5 to TRBJ1-2; maybe TRBD1 (5 bases). This clonotype was obtained from a man between 25 and 39 years old in good health. The CDR3 sequence is CASSYSRGWGYGYTF. DNA of the CDR3: TGTGCCAGCAGTTACTCGAGGGGATGGGGCTATGGCTACACCTTC.